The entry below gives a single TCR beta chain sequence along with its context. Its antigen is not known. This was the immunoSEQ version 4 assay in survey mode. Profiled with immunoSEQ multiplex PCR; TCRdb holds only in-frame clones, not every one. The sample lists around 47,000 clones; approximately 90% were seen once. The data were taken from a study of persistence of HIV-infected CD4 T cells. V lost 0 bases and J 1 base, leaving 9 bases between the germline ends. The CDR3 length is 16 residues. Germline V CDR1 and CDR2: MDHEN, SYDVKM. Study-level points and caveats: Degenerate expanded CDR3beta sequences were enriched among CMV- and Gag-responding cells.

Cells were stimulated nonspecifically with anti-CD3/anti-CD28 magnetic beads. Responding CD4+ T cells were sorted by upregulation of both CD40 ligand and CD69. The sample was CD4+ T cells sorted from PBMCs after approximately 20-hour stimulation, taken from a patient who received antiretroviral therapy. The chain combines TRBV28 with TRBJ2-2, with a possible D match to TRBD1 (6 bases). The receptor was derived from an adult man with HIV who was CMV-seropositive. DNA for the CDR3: TGTGCCAGCAGTTTATGGCAGGGGAGGAACACCGGGGAGCTGTTTTTT. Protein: CASSLWQGRNTGELFF. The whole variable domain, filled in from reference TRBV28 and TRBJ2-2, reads DVKVTQSSRYLVKRTGEKVFLECVQDMDHENMFWYRQDPGLGLRLIYFSYDVKMKEKGDIPEGYSVSREKKERFSLILESASTNQTSMYLCASSLWQGRNTGELFFGEGSRLTVL.